Shown below are 8 T cell receptor beta chains from a single sample sequenced in a study of T cells in Graves' hyperthyroidism and ophthalmopathy. RNA transcripts yielded amplified TCR beta CDR3 regions. Using the HTBI primer set, a first-round RT-PCR was run on the TCR CDR3. TCRdb analysed the multiplex PCR reads with MiXCR anew, one entry per CDR3 protein. The sample records under 200,000 distinct CDR3 sequences, roughly 9.4% being singletons. Sample: blood. These receptors were collected from a woman aged 18 to 35 with Graves' hyperthyroidism that later progressed to Graves' ophthalmopathy.

Regarding this clonotype: A much bigger clone sits one base away, suggesting this may be a read error. The V gene is TRBV6-1, the J gene TRBJ2-6; D uncertain. The V gene's germline CDR1 is MNHNS and CDR2 SASEGT. CDR3 length: 16 residues. The CDR3 DNA sequence: TGTGCCAGCAGTGCTATTCCAGGCTCTGAGGCCAACGTCCTGACTTTC. This gives the protein CASSAIPGSEANVLTF.

With regard to this clonotype: This may stem from a read error, because a much larger clone lies one nucleotide away. The chain has TRBV20-1 and TRBJ1-5; unclear D gene. The germline V and J ends were trimmed by 1 base and 3 bases, with 13 bases remaining between them. Germline V gene lookup returns CDR1 DFQATT and CDR2 SNEGSKA (reference sequence). The CDR3 totals 15 residues. The DNA of the CDR3 is TGCAGTGCTAGAGCCCCGGGTCCGGCCAATCAGCCCCAGCATTTT. Translating gives CSARAPGPANQPQHF.

At least ten counts were recorded for this clonotype. This chain's CDR3 is CASSYSAGGPVDEQFF. The DNA for the CDR3 is TGTGCCAGCAGTTACTCAGCGGGGGGGCCAGTTGATGAGCAGTTCTTC. The V call is TRBV6-2 or TRBV6-3, the J call TRBJ2-1; 10 positions match TRBD2. V was clipped by 0 bases and J by 8 bases; unmatched bases: 7. The germline V gene has CDR1 MNHEY and CDR2 SVGEGT. The CDR3 runs 16 residues.

This clonotype was recorded many times. The J gene is TRBJ2-1, the V gene TRBV15, with D hard to call. CDR1 and CDR2 from the germline V gene are LNHNV and YYDKDF (reference sequence). V lost 0 bases to trimming and J lost 0 bases, with 6 bases between them. This CDR3 spans 15 amino acids. Here the CDR3 DNA reads TGTGCCACCAGCAGAGATCCCGCCTCCTACAATGAGCAGTTCTTC. Translation: CATSRDPASYNEQFF.

This clonotype was recorded many times. V gene TRBV4-1 combines with J gene TRBJ2-5; D possibly corresponds to TRBD1 (6 bases). The V end was cut by 8 bases, the J end by 2 bases, with 15 bases between. The CDR3 extends over 14 amino acids. Germline CDR1 is MGHRA and CDR2 is YSYEKL. The CDR3, as DNA: TGCGCCAGCCACGGGACAACAAGGCAAGAGACCCAGTACTTC. This translates into CASHGTTRQETQYF.

There are many counts of this clonotype. The chain carries TRBV2 and TRBJ1-4, with D possibly TRBD1 on 5 matching bases. Looked up from germline, CDR1 is SNHLY and CDR2 is FYNNEI. This CDR3 spans 13 amino acids. The V and J ends lost 11 bases and 8 bases respectively, with 18 bases between them. In DNA, the CDR3 is TGTGCCCGCCGGGGGGGTGCTGGAGAAAAACTGTTTTTT. It codes for CARRGGAGEKLFF.

This clonotype was seen ten or more times. The chain recombines TRBV5-1 with TRBJ1-2; tentatively, D is TRBD1 (5 bases). CDR1 and CDR2 from the germline V gene are SGHRS and YFSETQ. The CDR3 is 15 amino acids. Between the trimmed V and J ends, which lost 1 base and 0 bases, there was a span of 10 bases. The CDR3 DNA reads TGCGCCAGCAGCTTGACCCCGACAGCTAACTATGGCTACACCTTC. Translating it yields CASSLTPTANYGYTF.

This clonotype was detected ten times or more. The J gene is TRBJ2-5, the V gene TRBV7-8; no firm D call. In germline, CDR1 is SGHVS, CDR2 FQNEAQ. Trimming stripped 2 bases from V and 5 bases from J, with 12 bases between. This CDR3 spans 14 amino acids. The DNA for the CDR3 is TGTGCCAGCAGCTTATGGGAAAGGGCCGAGACCCAGTACTTC. Protein product: CASSLWERAETQYF. Together with reference TRBV7-8 and TRBJ2-5, the CDR3 gives the full variable domain: GAGVSQSPRYKVAKRGQDVALRCDPISGHVSLFWYQQALGQGPEFLTYFQNEAQLDKSGLPSDRFFAERPEGSVSTLKIQRTQQEDSAVYLCASSLWERAETQYFGPGTRLLVL.